The T cell receptor beta chain described here comes from a study of blood T cells in healthy people across ages. For this clonotype: No antigen is known for it.

Study-wide results and limits: No conclusive comparison of naive versus antigen-experienced cells was possible with unsorted PBMCs.

The amount of total RNA extracted per sample was at least 5.5 micrograms. A second PCR of 7 to 11 cycles used a sample-barcoded 5' primer and a J-beta primer mix. TCRdb used MiXCR to reprocess the 5' RACE reads, holding one entry per CDR3 protein. The table lists 1.5 million to 2 million distinct CDR3 sequences, about 28% of them singletons. Sequenced material: blood. The receptor comes from a woman in her twenties or thirties in good health.

CDR3 amino acids: CASTISSTDTQYF. In nucleotides, the CDR3 is TGTGCCAGCACAATAAGTAGCACAGATACGCAGTATTTT. This sequence joins TRBV28 and TRBJ2-3, with D hard to call. The germline V gene has CDR1 MDHEN and CDR2 SYDVKM. The CDR3 runs 13 residues. The V end was cut by 7 bases, the J end by 0 bases, with 8 bases between.